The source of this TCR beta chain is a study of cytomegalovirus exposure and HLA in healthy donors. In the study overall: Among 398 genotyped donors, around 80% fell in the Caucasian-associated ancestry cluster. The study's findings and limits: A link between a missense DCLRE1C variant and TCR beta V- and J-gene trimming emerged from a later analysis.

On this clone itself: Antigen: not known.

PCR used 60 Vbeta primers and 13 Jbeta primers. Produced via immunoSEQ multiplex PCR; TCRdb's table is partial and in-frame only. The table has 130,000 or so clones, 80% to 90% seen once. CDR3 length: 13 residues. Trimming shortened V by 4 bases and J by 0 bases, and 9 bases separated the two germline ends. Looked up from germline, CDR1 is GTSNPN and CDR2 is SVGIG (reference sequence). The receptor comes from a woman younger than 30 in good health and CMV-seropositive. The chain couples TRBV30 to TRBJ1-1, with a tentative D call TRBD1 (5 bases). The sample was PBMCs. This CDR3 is CAWTRQLNTEAFF. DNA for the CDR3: TGTGCCTGGACTCGACAGCTGAACACTGAAGCTTTCTTT. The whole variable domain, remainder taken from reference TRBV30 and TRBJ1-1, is SQTIHQWPATLVQPVGSPLSLECTVEGTSNPNLYWYRQAAGRGLQLLFYSVGIGQISSEVPQNLSASRPQDRQFILSSKKLLLSDSGFYLCAWTRQLNTEAFFGQGTRLTVV.